This TCR beta chain is from a study of OX40 agonist ivuxolimab in advanced cancers. On the study more broadly: Across the patients, intravenous ivuxolimab was delivered every 2 weeks at 0.01 to 10 mg/kg.

The CDR3 covers 15 residues. CDR1 and CDR2 (germline): LNHDA, SQIVND (reference sequence). Trimming shortened V by 4 bases and J by 9 bases, and 16 bases separated the two germline ends. TCRdb's copy holds only in-frame clones and misses some; the assay was immunoSEQ multiplex PCR. This table has 100,000 to 150,000 clones, about nine tenths appearing once. The V and J genes are TRBV19 and TRBJ1-6, with unresolved D. The sample consisted of CD4+ or CD8+ T cells sorted from blood, taken in a trial of the OX40 agonist ivuxolimab. This clonotype was obtained from an adult with an advanced solid tumor such as melanoma, head and neck, liver or kidney cancer. In DNA, the CDR3 is TGTGCCAGTAGTACAGCCAGGTCCGAGGGTTCACCCCTCCACTTT. It translates to CASSTARSEGSPLHF.